One sample yielded the 28 T cell receptor beta chains listed below, sequenced in a study of blood T cell repertoires in COVID-19. TCRdb's copy holds only in-frame clones and misses some; the assay was immunoSEQ multiplex PCR. Among about 320,000 clones listed, around nine tenths were seen once. The sequenced sample consisted of PBMCs or T cells enriched from blood (not recorded which). Every receptor here comes from a man aged 60 to 69 who had recovered from COVID-19.

In this sample, this clone turned up once. The rearrangement uses TRBV6-5 and TRBJ1-5; tentative D call: TRBD1 (5 bases). The V end lost 2 bases, the J end lost 7 bases, and 15 bases lay between the germline ends. This CDR3 comprises 15 residues. Germline V lookup: CDR1 MNHEY, CDR2 SVGAGI. CDR3: CASSYSYLGGQPQHF. In nucleotides, the CDR3 is TGTGCCAGCAGTTACAGCTACTTGGGGGGACAGCCCCAGCATTTT.

J is TRBJ2-5 and V is TRBV12-3 or TRBV12-4; no reliable D call. V lost 6 bases and J 2 bases, leaving 7 bases between the germline ends. There are 12 residues in the CDR3. CDR3 sequence reads: CASRRKQETQYF. The CDR3 DNA follows: TGTGCCAGCAGGCGGAAGCAAGAGACCCAGTACTTC.

Remarks on this clone: Its ends do not fully match the called genes, so a read error is possible. V is TRBV7-7 and J is TRBJ2-1, with 7 bases aligning to TRBD1. The CDR3 spans 13 residues. Germline values: CDR1 SSHAT, CDR2 FNYEAQ (reference sequence). CDR3 nucleotides: TGTGCTAGCAGCTCGGGACAGCCTAATGAGCAGTTCTTC. This sequence encodes CASSSGQPNEQFF.

The chain has TRBV7-2 and TRBJ1-3, with D possibly being TRBD1 (5 bases). The V end was cut by 7 bases, the J end by 0 bases, with 22 bases between. CDR1 SGHTA and CDR2 FQGNSA come from the germline V gene. This CDR3 contains 18 residues. The chain's CDR3 is CASTTRWGALPSGNTIYF. CDR3 DNA sequence: TGTGCCAGCACTACTCGATGGGGCGCACTACCCTCTGGAAACACCATATATTTT.

The chain carries TRBV5-1 and TRBJ2-5; 8 bases fit TRBD2. The V segment lost 4 bases and the J segment 1 base; nucleotides outside the gene matches: 6. The germline V gene encodes CDR1 SGHRS and CDR2 YFSETQ. The CDR3 is 15 residues long. The CDR3 nucleotides are TGCGCCAGCAGCCGTGTACTAGCGGCCCAAGAGACCCAGTACTTC. Protein product: CASSRVLAAQETQYF.

The chain carries TRBV6-5 and TRBJ2-3, with D possibly TRBD2 on 6 matching bases. Deletions cut 3 bases from V and 2 bases from J, with 12 bases between. Germline CDR1 reads MNHEY; CDR2 reads SVGAGI. The CDR3 is made up of 15 amino acids. CDR3 residues: CASSYSWGVTDTQYF. As DNA, the CDR3 is TGTGCCAGCAGTTATTCTTGGGGGGTCACAGATACGCAGTATTTT.

The genes are TRBV28 and TRBJ2-1; a weak D match, TRBD2 (5 bases). V dropped 6 bases and J dropped 7 bases, with 13 bases sitting between them. Germline-derived CDR1 and CDR2 are MDHEN and SYDVKM. The CDR3 contains 13 residues. The CDR3 coding sequence is TGTGCCAGCAGGGGTGGGAGTTCGAATGAGCAGTTCTTC. It is translated as CASRGGSSNEQFF. Variable domain in full (rest from reference TRBV28 and TRBJ2-1): DVKVTQSSRYLVKRTGEKVFLECVQDMDHENMFWYRQDPGLGLRLIYFSYDVKMKEKGDIPEGYSVSREKKERFSLILESASTNQTSMYLCASRGGSSNEQFFGPGTRLTVL.

DNA of the CDR3: TGTGCCAGCAGTTCACCCGCCCGGACTGCCACCGGGGAGCTGTTTTTT. Translating gives CASSSPARTATGELFF. The V call is TRBV28, the J call TRBJ2-2; D possibly corresponds to TRBD2 (5 bases). The germline V and J ends were trimmed by 4 bases and 4 bases, with 16 bases remaining between them. The V gene's germline CDR1 is MDHEN and CDR2 SYDVKM. This CDR3 spans 16 amino acids.

The chain couples TRBV25-1 to TRBJ1-6, with 10 bases identical to TRBD1. Losses at the gene ends were 3 bases for V and 7 bases for J; bases not matched to a gene: 3. This CDR3 spans 15 amino acids. Germline loops: CDR1 MGHDK, CDR2 SYGVNS. The CDR3 spells CASSETGGANSPLHF. CDR3 nucleotides: TGTGCCAGCAGTGAGACAGGGGGCGCGAATTCACCCCTCCACTTT.

The chain uses TRBV7-8 and TRBJ1-4; 7 nucleotides match TRBD1. The CDR3 loop spans 15 amino acids. The junction had 7 bases not matched to a gene; V was cut back by 5 bases and J by 4 bases. CDR1 and CDR2 from the germline V gene are SGHVS and FQNEAQ. The chain's CDR3 is CASSPWDSYNEKLFF. CDR3 DNA sequence: TGTGCCAGCAGCCCATGGGACAGCTATAATGAAAAACTGTTTTTT.

This clone was observed a few times. This chain joins TRBV2 and TRBJ2-1; TRBD2 aligns across 9 bases. Trimming took 7 bases from V and 8 from J; bases not matched to a gene: 12. Germline V gene lookup returns CDR1 SNHLY and CDR2 FYNNEI. The CDR3 has 15 residues. CDR3 residues: CASKALTSGLHEQFF. DNA for the CDR3: TGTGCCAGCAAAGCTTTGACTAGCGGTTTACATGAGCAGTTCTTC.

The rearrangement uses TRBV6-4 and TRBJ1-5; 8 nucleotides align to TRBD1. The CDR3 spans 16 residues. The V gene's germline CDR1 is MRHNA and CDR2 SNTAGT. After removal of 5 bases from V and 0 bases from J, the junction contained 6 bases not matched to a gene. DNA for the CDR3: TGTGCCAGCAGTCAACGGACAGGGAATAGCAATCAGCCCCAGCATTTT. Amino acid sequence: CASSQRTGNSNQPQHF.

The genes are TRBV27 and TRBJ2-7; 7 bases align to TRBD1. The CDR3 extends over 15 amino acids. V lost 3 bases, J lost 2 bases, and 7 bases stayed unmatched. Per germline, CDR1 MNHEY and CDR2 SMNVEV (reference sequence). In DNA, the CDR3 is TGTGCCAGCAGTTTGCCGGGACAGACCCCCTACGAGCAGTACTTC. Translating it yields CASSLPGQTPYEQYF.

V gene TRBV3-1 (or the pseudogene TRBV3-2) combines with J gene TRBJ1-5; no clear D. Germline CDR1 is LGHDT and CDR2 is YNNKEL (reference sequence). The CDR3 length is 15 residues. Between the trimmed V and J ends, which lost 5 bases and 1 base, there was a span of 12 bases. This chain's CDR3 is CASSSGWSSNQPQHF. The CDR3 coding sequence is TGTGCCAGCAGCTCGGGATGGTCAAGCAATCAGCCCCAGCATTTT.

This chain connects TRBV7-9 to TRBJ2-1; a possible D gene is TRBD2 (8 bases). Germline V gene sequence: CDR1 SEHNR, CDR2 FQNEAQ (reference sequence). V lost 5 bases, J lost 4 bases, and 18 bases lay in between. The CDR3 totals 16 residues. The CDR3 loop reads CASSDRALADYNEQFF. CDR3 coding DNA: TGTGCCAGCAGCGACAGGGCACTAGCGGATTACAATGAGCAGTTCTTC.

This clone was recorded only once. The rearrangement uses TRBV29-1 and TRBJ2-7; 11 bases align to TRBD1. CDR3 length: 13 amino acids. The J segment lost 5 bases and the V segment lost 7 bases, leaving 7 bases of the junction unmatched. CDR1 is SQVTM and CDR2 is ANQGSEA in the germline V gene. The CDR3 coding sequence is TGCAGCGGGGGACAGGGGGGCTTCAACGAGCAGTACTTC. It yields the protein CSGGQGGFNEQYF.

This chain uses TRBV27 with TRBJ2-5; weak D call: TRBD1 (6 bases). Between the trimmed V and J ends, which lost 0 bases and 2 bases, there was a span of 13 bases. Germline V gives CDR1 MNHEY, CDR2 SMNVEV (reference sequence). CDR3 size: 16 residues. The DNA for the CDR3 is TGTGCCAGCAGTTTATCCAGTACCAGGGGTCAAGAGACCCAGTACTTC. Protein product: CASSLSSTRGQETQYF.

This chain links TRBV4-3 with TRBJ1-1; D is unresolved. V lost 2 bases, J lost 7 bases, and 17 bases lay in between. Germline V gene sequence: CDR1 LGHNA, CDR2 YSLEER. The CDR3 loop spans 15 amino acids. DNA for the CDR3: TGCGCCAGCAGCCAACGTCGGGGTTTAGGTGGTGAAGCTTTCTTT. Its translation is CASSQRRGLGGEAFF.

The chain couples TRBV6-5 to TRBJ2-1; D might be TRBD2 (6 bases). V gave up 2 bases and J gave up 5 bases, with 13 bases separating them. Germline CDR1 reads MNHEY; CDR2 reads SVGAGI. The CDR3 consists of 15 residues. Here the CDR3 reads CASSYGGNPHNEQFF. The CDR3 nucleotides are TGTGCCAGCAGTTACGGGGGGAATCCCCACAATGAGCAGTTCTTC.

The gene calls are TRBV10-3 and TRBJ1-1, with D uncertain. The CDR3 loop spans 13 amino acids. Trimming left V 2 bases short and J 4 bases short, with 8 bases between. Per germline, CDR1 ENHRY and CDR2 SYGVKD. CDR3 region: CAISEVEFTEAFF. The CDR3 DNA follows: TGTGCCATCAGTGAGGTGGAGTTCACTGAAGCTTTCTTT.

This chain connects TRBV6-6 to TRBJ2-7, with 7 nucleotides matching TRBD2. Trimming cost V 8 bases and J 2 bases; bases outside gene matches: 9. Germline V CDR1 and CDR2: MNHNY, SVGAGI (reference sequence). The CDR3 spans 14 residues. The CDR3 nucleotides are TGTGCCAGCGGACCTAGCGGTGAGCCCTACGAGCAGTACTTC. It codes for CASGPSGEPYEQYF.

The chain carries TRBV7-3 and TRBJ2-5; no clear D. V shed 2 bases and J shed 5 bases, with 15 bases lying between them. This CDR3 spans 15 amino acids. Germline lookup yields CDR1 SGHTA and CDR2 FQGTGA. CDR3 DNA: TGTGCCAGCAGCTTATGGGCAGGAATGTCGGAGACCCAGTACTTC. The encoded protein is CASSLWAGMSETQYF.

V and J are TRBV19 and TRBJ1-2, with 7 bases fitting TRBD1. With 4 bases clipped from V and 5 bases from J, the junction kept 10 bases outside the gene matches. Germline lookup yields CDR1 LNHDA and CDR2 SQIVND (reference sequence). The CDR3 is 15 residues long. For the CDR3, the DNA is TGTGCCAGTAGTAGTGACAGGGCGCAGGGGTATGGCTACACCTTC. It codes for CASSSDRAQGYGYTF.

A single count supports this clone. The rearrangement uses TRBV21-1 and TRBJ2-7; whether TRBD1, the table's D call, matches the DNA was not checked. TRBV21-1 is reported as a pseudogene. The CDR3 sequence is 16 residues long. Here the CDR3 reads CASSKRGLGAGVEQYF. The CDR3 DNA sequence: TGTGCCAGCAGCAAAAGGGGCCTTGGGGCAGGGGTCGAGCAGTACTTC.

J is TRBJ2-3 and V is TRBV7-9; no clear D. Trimming left V 2 bases short and J 0 bases short, with 6 bases between. The germline gives CDR1 SEHNR, CDR2 FQNEAQ (reference sequence). The CDR3 runs to 14 residues. CDR3 sequence (DNA): TGTGCCAGCAGCTTAAGCACTAGCACAGATACGCAGTATTTT. Protein sequence: CASSLSTSTDTQYF.

The rearrangement links TRBV5-8 to TRBJ1-6, with D maybe TRBD1 (5 bases). V was shortened by 5 bases and J by 9 bases, with 18 bases between the two germline ends. In germline, CDR1 is SGHTS, CDR2 YDEGEE. The CDR3 spans 15 residues. The CDR3 region is CASSPTRVSGSPLHF. The CDR3 DNA follows: TGTGCCAGCAGTCCGACCAGGGTTAGCGGTTCACCCCTCCACTTT. Based on the CDR3 plus reference TRBV5-8 and TRBJ1-6, the full variable domain is EAGVTQSPTHLIKTRGQQATLRCSPISGHTSVYWYQQALGLGLQFLLWYDEGEERNRGNFPPRFSGRQFPNYSSELNVNALELEDSALYLCASSPTRVSGSPLHFGNGTRLTVT.

The chain carries TRBV3-1 (or the pseudogene TRBV3-2) and TRBJ2-7, with TRBD1 as a possible D gene (6 bases). The CDR3 contains 15 residues. Germline lookup yields CDR1 LGHDT and CDR2 YNNKEL (reference sequence). V lost 1 base to trimming and J lost 4 bases, with 14 bases between them. The CDR3 here is CASSQVLDRPYEQYF. CDR3 DNA sequence: TGTGCCAGCAGCCAAGTCCTGGACAGACCTTACGAGCAGTACTTC.

Here the CDR3 reads CASSKTGTSVYEQYF. For the CDR3, the DNA is TGTGCCAGCAGCAAAACCGGGACTAGCGTGTACGAGCAGTACTTC. The chain joins TRBV7-3 to TRBJ2-7, with 10 positions matching TRBD2. V lost 5 bases and J lost 4; bases outside the gene matches: 8. The CDR3 has 15 residues. Germline values: CDR1 SGHTA, CDR2 FQGTGA.